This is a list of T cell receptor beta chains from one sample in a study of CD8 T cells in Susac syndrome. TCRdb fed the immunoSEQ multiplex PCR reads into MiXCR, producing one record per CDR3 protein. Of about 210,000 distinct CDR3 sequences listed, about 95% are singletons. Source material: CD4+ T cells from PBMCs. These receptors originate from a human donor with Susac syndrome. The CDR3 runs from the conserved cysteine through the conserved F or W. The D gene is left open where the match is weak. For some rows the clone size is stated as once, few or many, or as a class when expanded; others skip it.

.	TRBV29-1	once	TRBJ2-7	TGCAGCGGGGTAACAGGGTTTAACGAGCAGTACTTC	CSGVTGFNEQYF
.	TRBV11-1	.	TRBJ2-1	TGTGCCAGCAGCTTGTCCCGACTGAGGGGGAATGAGCAGTTCTTC	CASSLSRLRGNEQFF
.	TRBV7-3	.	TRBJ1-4	TGTGCCAGCAGCGTCGGACCGGGTAAAAAACTGTTTTTT	CASSVGPGKKLFF
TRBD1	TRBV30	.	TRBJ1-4	TGTGCCTGGAGTGGGACAGGGACTGAAAAACTGTTTTTT	CAWSGTGTEKLFF
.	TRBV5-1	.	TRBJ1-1	TGCGCCAGCAGCTTTAAGGAGGGGAGCACTGAAGCTTTCTTT	CASSFKEGSTEAFF
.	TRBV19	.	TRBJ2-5	TGTGCCAGTAGTCCACTGGCCAGGGAGGAAGAAGAGACCCAGTACTTC	CASSPLAREEEETQYF
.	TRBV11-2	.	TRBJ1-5	TGTGCCAGCAGCCCCGGGACTGCAGGCAATCAGCCCCAGCATTTT	CASSPGTAGNQPQHF
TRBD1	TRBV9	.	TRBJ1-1	TGTGCCAGCAGCGTAGTTGTAGGGGGCGGAAAGTTGAACACTGAAGCTTTCTTT	CASSVVVGGGKLNTEAFF
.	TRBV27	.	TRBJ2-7	TGTGCCAGTGGGGTCCGTTCATCCTACGAGCAGTACTTC	CASGVRSSYEQYF
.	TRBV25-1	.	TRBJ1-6	TGTGCCAGCAGTGAGCCAGGGATGGATTCACCCCTCCACTTT	CASSEPGMDSPLHF
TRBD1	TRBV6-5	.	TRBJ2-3	TGTGCCAGCAGGCGGGGACAGGTCAGCACAGATACGCAGTATTTT	CASRRGQVSTDTQYF
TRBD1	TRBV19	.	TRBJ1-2	TGTGCCAGTAATTCCGAGACAGGGCACTATGGCTACACCTTC	CASNSETGHYGYTF
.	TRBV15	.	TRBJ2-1	TGTGCCACCAGCAGAGGGACAGCTTTCAATGAGCAGTTCTTC	CATSRGTAFNEQFF
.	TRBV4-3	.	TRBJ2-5	TGCGCCAGCAGCCAGAGCGGTCAAGAGACCCAGTACTTC	CASSQSGQETQYF
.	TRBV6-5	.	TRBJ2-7	TGTGCCAGCAGGAGTTGGGGCAGACAGTACTTC	CASRSWGRQYF